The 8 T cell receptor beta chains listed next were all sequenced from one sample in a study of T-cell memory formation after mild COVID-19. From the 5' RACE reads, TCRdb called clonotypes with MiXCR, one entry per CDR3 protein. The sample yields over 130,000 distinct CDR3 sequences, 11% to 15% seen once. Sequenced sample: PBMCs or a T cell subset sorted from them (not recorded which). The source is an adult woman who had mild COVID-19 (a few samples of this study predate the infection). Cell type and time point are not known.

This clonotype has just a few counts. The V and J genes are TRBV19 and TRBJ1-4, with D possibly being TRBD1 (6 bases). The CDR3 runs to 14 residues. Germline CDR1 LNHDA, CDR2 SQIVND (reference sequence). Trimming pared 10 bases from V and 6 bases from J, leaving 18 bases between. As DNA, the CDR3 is TGTGCCACGACCGACAGGCCAGAAGATGAAAAACTGTTTTTT. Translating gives CATTDRPEDEKLFF.

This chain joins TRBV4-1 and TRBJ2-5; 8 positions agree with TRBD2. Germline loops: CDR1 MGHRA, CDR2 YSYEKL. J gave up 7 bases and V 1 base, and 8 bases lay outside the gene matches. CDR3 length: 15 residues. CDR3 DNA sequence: TGCGCCAGCAGCCAAGGTCCTAGCGGGTTGGGGACCCAGTACTTC. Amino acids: CASSQGPSGLGTQYF.

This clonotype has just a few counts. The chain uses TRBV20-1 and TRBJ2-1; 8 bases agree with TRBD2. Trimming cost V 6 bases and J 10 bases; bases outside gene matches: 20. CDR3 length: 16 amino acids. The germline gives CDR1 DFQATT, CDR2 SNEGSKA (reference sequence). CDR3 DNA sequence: TGCAGTGCCCCGCCCTCAGCGGGAGTGATTTTGGCAGAGCAGTTCTTC. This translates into CSAPPSAGVILAEQFF.

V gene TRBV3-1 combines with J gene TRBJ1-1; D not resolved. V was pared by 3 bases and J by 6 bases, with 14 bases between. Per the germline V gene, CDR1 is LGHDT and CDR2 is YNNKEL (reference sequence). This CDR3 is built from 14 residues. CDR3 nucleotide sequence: TGTGCCAGCAGCCACAAACTGGCGTCCGCTGAAGCTTTCTTT. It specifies CASSHKLASAEAFF.

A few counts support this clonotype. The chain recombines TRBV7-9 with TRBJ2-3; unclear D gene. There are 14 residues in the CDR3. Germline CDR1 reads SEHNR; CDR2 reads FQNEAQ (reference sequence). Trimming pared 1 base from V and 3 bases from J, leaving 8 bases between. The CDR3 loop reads CASSLVVGTDTQYF. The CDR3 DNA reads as TGTGCCAGCAGCTTAGTGGTAGGGACAGATACGCAGTATTTT.

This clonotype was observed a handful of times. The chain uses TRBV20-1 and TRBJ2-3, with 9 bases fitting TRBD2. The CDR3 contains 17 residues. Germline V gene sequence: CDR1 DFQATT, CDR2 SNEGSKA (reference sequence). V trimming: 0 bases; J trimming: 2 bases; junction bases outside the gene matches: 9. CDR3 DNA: TGCAGTGCTAGAGAGAGGCCTAGCGGGAAATACACAGATACGCAGTATTTT. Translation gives CSARERPSGKYTDTQYF.

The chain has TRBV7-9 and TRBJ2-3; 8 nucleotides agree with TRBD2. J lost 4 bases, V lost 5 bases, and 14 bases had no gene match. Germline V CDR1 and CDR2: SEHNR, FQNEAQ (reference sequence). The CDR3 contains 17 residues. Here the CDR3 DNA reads TGTGCCAGCAGCCCGCAGCCCGGGACTAGAGGGCCAGATACGCAGTATTTT. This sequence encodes CASSPQPGTRGPDTQYF.

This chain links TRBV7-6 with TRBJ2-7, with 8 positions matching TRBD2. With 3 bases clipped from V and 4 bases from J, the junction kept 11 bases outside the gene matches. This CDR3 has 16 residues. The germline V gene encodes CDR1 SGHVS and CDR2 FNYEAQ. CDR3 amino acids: CASSLGSGRASYEQYF. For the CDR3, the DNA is TGTGCCAGCAGCTTGGGATCCGGGAGGGCCTCGTACGAGCAGTACTTC.